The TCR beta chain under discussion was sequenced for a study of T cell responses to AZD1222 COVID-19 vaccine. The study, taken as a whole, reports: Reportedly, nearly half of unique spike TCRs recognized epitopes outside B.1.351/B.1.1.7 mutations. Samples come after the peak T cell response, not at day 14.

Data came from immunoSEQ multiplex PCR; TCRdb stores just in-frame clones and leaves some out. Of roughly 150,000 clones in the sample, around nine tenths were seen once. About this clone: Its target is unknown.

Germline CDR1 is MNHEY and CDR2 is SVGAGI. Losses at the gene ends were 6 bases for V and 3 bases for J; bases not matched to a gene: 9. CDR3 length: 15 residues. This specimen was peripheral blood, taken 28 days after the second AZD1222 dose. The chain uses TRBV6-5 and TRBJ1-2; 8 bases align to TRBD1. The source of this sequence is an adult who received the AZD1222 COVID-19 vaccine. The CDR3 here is CASSPAGQGDYGYTF. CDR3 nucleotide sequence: TGTGCCAGCAGCCCCGCCGGACAGGGCGACTATGGCTACACCTTC.